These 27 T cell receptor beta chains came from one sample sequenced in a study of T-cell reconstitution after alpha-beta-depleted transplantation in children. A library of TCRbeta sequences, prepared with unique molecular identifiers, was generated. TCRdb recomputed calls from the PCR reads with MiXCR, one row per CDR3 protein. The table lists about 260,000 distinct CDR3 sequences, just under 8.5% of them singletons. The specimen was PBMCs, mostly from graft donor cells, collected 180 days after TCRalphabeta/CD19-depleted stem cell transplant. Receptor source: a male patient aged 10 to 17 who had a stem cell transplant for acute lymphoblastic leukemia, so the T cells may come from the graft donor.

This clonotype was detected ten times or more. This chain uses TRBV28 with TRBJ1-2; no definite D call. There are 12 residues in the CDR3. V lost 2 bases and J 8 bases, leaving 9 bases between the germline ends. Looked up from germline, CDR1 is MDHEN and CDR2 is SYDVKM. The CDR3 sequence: CASSLVGGGYTF. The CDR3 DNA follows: TGTGCCAGCAGTTTAGTGGGAGGCGGCTACACCTTC.

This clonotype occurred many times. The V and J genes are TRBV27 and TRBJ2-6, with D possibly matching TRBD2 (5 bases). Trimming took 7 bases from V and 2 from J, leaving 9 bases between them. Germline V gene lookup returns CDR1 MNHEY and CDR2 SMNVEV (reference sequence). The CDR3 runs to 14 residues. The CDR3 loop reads CASNPGTGANVLTF. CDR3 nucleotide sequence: TGTGCCAGCAATCCGGGAACTGGGGCCAACGTCCTGACTTTC.

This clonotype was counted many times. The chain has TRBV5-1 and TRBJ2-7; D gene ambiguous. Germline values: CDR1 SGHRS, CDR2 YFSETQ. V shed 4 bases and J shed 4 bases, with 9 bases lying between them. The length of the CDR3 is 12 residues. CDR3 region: CASSPDLYEQYF. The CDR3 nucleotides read TGCGCCAGCAGCCCGGACCTATACGAGCAGTACTTC.

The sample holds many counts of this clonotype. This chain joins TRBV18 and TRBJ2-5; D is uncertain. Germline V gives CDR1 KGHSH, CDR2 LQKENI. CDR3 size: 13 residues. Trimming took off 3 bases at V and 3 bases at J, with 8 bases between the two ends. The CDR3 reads CASSPGLKETQYF. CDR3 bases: TGTGCCAGCTCACCTGGATTAAAAGAGACCCAGTACTTC.

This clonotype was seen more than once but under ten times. The CDR3 nucleotides read TGTGCCAGCTCACCACCGTTAGGGAACGAGCAGTACTTC. It codes for CASSPPLGNEQYF. The genes are TRBV18 and TRBJ2-7; no firm D call. CDR3 length: 13 residues. V lost 0 bases and J lost 5, with 8 bases in between. CDR1 and CDR2 from the germline V gene are KGHSH and LQKENI.

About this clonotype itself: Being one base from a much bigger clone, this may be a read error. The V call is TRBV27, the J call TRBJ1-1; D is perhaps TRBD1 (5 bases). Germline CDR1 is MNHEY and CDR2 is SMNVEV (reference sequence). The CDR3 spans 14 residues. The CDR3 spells CASSRERGNTQAFF. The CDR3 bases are TGTGCCAGCAGCCGGGAGCGGGGGAACACTCAAGCTTTCTTT.

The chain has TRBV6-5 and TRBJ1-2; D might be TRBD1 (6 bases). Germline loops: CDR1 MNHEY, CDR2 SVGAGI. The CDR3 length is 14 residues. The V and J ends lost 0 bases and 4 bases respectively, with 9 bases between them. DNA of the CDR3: TGTGCCAGCAGTTACTCCGGGGGGCTCTATGGCTACACCTTC. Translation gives CASSYSGGLYGYTF.

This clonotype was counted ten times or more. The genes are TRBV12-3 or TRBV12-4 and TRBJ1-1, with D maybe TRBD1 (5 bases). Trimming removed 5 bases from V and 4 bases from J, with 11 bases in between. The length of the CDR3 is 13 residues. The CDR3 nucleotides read TGTGCCAGCAGTGTTACGAGGGGCACTGAAGCTTTCTTT. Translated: CASSVTRGTEAFF.

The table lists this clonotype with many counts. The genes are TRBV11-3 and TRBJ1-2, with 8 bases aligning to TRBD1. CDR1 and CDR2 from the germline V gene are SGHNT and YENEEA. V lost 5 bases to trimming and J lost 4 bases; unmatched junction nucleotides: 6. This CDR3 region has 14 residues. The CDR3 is CASSTAGGFYGYTF. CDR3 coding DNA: TGTGCCAGCAGCACTGCAGGGGGCTTCTATGGCTACACCTTC.

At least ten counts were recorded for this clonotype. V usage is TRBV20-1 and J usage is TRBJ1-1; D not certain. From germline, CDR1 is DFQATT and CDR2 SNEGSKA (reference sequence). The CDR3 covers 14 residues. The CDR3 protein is CRAPSDVLNTEAFF. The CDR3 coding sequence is TGCCGCGCCCCATCCGACGTCTTGAACACTGAAGCTTTCTTT.

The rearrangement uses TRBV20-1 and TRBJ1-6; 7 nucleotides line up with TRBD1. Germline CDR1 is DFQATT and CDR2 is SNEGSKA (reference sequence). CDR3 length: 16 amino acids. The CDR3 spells CSGRTGAITYNSPLHF. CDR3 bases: TGCAGCGGCAGGACAGGAGCTATCACCTATAATTCACCCCTCCACTTT.

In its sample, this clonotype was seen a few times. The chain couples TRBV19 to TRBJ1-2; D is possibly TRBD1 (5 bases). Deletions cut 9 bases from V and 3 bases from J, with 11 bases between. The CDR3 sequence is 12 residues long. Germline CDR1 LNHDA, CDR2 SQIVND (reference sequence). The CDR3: CASRLRDYGYTF. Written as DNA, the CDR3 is TGTGCCAGCCGCCTCAGGGACTATGGCTACACCTTC.

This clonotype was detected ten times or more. DNA for the CDR3: TGTGCCAGTCCACCGGGACAGGGGACGACCCGTCCGAGGGAGCTGTTTTTT. Residues: CASPPGQGTTRPRELFF. This sequence joins TRBV6-1 and TRBJ2-2; 10 bases agree with TRBD1. The V and J ends lost 9 bases and 9 bases, in that order; junction bases with no gene match: 19. Per germline, CDR1 MNHNS and CDR2 SASEGT. This CDR3 has 17 residues.

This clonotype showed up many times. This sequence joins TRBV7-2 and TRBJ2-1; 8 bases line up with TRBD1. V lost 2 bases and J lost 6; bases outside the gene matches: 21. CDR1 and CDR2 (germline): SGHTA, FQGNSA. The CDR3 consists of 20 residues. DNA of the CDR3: TGTGCCAGCAGCTTAAAGTACCCGGAGCGCCGGGACAGGACCCGCAATGAGCAGTTCTTC. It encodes CASSLKYPERRDRTRNEQFF.

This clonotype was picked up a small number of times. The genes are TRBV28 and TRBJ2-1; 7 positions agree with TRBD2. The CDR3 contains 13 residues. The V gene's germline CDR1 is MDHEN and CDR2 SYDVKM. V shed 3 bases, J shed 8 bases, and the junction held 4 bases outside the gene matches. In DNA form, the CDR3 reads TGTGCCAGCAGTTTGGGACTATTTTATGAGCAGTTCTTC. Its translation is CASSLGLFYEQFF. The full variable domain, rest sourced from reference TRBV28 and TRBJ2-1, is DVKVTQSSRYLVKRTGEKVFLECVQDMDHENMFWYRQDPGLGLRLIYFSYDVKMKEKGDIPEGYSVSREKKERFSLILESASTNQTSMYLCASSLGLFYEQFFGPGTRLTVL.

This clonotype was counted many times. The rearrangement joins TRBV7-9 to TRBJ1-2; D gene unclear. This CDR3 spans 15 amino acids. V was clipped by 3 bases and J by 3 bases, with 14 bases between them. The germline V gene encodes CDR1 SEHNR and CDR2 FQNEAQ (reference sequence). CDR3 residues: CASSLDGSVYYGYTF. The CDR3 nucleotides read TGTGCCAGCAGCTTGGACGGAAGTGTCTACTATGGCTACACCTTC.

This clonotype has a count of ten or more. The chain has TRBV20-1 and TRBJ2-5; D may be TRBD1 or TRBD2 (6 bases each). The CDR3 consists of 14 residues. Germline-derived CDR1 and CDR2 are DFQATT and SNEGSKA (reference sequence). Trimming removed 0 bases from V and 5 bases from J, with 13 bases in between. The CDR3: CSAREGGRGETQYF. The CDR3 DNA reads TGCAGTGCTAGAGAGGGGGGCCGGGGGGAGACCCAGTACTTC.

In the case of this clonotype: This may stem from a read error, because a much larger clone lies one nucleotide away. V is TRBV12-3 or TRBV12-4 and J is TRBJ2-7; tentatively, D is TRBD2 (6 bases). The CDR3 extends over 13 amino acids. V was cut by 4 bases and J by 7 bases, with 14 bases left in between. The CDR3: CASSWLGAGEQYF. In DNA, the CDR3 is TGTGCCAGCAGTTGGCTCGGGGCGGGAGAGCAGTACTTC.

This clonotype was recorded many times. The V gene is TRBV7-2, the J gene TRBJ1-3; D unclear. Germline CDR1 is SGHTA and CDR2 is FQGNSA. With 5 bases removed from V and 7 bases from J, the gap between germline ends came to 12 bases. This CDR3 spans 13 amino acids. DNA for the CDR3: TGTGCCAGCAGCCCGCGGGCTTTTAACACCATATATTTT. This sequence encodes CASSPRAFNTIYF.

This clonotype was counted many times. CDR3 sequence reads: CASSYTPGLAGLGNEQFF. The CDR3 nucleotides are TGTGCCAGCAGTTACACCCCCGGACTAGCGGGATTGGGCAATGAGCAGTTCTTC. The chain couples TRBV6-5 to TRBJ2-1, with 12 bases identical to TRBD2. This CDR3 region has 18 residues. Germline assignment: CDR1 MNHEY and CDR2 SVGAGI. The junction had 11 bases not matched to a gene; V was cut back by 2 bases and J by 6 bases.

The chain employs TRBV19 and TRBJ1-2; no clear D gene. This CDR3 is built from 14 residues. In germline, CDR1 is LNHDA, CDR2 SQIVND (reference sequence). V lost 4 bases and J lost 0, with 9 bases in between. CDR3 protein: CASSRRASNYGYTF. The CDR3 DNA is TGTGCCAGTAGTAGGAGGGCTTCTAACTATGGCTACACCTTC.

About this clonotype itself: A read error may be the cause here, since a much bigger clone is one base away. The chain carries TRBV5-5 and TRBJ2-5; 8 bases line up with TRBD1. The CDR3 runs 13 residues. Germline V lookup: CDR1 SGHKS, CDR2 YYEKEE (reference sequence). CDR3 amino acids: CAISLTGEATQYF. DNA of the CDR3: TGTGCCATCAGCTTGACAGGGGAGGCGACCCAGTACTTC.

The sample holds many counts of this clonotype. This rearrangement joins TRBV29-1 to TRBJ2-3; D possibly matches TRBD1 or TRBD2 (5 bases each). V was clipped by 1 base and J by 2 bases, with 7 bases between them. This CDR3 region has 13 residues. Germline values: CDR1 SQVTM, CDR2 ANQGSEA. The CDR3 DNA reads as TGCAGCGTTGAAGGGGGGAACACAGATACGCAGTATTTT. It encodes CSVEGGNTDTQYF.

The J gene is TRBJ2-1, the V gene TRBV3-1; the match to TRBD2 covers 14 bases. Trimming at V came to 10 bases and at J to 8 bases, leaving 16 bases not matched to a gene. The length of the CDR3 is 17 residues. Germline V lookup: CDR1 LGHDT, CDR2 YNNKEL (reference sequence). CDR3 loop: CATCQTGTSGSGDEQFF. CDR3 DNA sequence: TGTGCCACCTGCCAGACCGGGACTAGCGGGAGCGGCGATGAGCAGTTCTTC.

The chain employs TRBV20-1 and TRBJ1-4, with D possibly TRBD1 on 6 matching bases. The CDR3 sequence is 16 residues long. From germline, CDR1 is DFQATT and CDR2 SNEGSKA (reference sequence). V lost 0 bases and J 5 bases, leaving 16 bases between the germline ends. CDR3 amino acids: CSARETPGAGNEKLFF. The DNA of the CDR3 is TGCAGTGCTAGAGAAACCCCAGGGGCGGGGAATGAAAAACTGTTTTTT.

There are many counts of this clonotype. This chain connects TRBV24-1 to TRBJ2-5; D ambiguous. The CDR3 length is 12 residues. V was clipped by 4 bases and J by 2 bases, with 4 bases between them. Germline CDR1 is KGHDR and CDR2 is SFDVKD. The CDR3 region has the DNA TGTGCCACCAGTGAAAAACAAGAGACCCAGTACTTC. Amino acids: CATSEKQETQYF.

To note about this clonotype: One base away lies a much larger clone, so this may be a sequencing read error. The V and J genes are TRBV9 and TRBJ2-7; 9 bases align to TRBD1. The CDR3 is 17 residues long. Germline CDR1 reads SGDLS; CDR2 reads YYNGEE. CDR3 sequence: CASSGAASGQGSHDQYF. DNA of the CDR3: TGTGCCAGCAGCGGAGCCGCCTCGGGACAGGGTTCCCACGACCAGTACTTC.